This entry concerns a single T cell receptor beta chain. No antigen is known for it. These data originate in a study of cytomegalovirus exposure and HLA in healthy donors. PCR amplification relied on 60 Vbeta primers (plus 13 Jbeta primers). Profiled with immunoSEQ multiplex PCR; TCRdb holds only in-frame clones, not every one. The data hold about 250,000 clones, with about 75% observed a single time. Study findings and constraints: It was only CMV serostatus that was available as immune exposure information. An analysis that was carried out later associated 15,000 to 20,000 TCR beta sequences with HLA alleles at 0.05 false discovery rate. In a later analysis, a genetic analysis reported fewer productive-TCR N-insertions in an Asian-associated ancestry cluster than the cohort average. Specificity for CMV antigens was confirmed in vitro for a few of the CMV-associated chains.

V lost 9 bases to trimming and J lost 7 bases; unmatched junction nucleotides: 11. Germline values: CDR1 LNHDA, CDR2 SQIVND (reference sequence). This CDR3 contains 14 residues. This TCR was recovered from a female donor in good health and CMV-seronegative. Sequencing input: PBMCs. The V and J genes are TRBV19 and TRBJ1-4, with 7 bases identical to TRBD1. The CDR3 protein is CASSPRGQTEKLFF. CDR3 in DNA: TGTGCCAGCTCTCCCCGGGGACAGACTGAAAAACTGTTTTTT.